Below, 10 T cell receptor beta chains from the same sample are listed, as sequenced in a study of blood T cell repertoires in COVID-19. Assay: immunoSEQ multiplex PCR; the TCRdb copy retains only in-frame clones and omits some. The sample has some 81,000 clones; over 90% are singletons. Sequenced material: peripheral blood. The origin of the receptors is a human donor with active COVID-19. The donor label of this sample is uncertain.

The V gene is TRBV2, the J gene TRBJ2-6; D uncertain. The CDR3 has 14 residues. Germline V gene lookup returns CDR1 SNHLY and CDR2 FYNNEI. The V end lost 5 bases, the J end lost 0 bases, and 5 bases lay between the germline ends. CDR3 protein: CASSQFSGANVLTF. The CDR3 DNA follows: TGTGCCAGCAGTCAGTTCTCTGGGGCCAACGTCCTGACTTTC. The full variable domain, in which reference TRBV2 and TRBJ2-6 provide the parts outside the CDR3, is EPEVTQTPSHQVTQMGQEVILRCVPISNHLYFYWYRQILGQKVEFLVSFYNNEISEKSEIFDDQFSVERPDGSNFTLKIRSTKLEDSAMYFCASSQFSGANVLTFGAGSRLTVL.

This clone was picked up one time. CDR3 amino acids: CASGRLGAYGYTF. In nucleotides, the CDR3 is TGTGCCAGTGGCCGTTTGGGGGCTTATGGCTACACCTTC. The V call is TRBV19, the J call TRBJ1-2, with D perhaps matching TRBD1 (6 bases). The CDR3 consists of 13 residues. Trimming cost V 8 bases and J 5 bases, with 15 bases left between them. CDR1 and CDR2 from the germline V gene are LNHDA and SQIVND (reference sequence).

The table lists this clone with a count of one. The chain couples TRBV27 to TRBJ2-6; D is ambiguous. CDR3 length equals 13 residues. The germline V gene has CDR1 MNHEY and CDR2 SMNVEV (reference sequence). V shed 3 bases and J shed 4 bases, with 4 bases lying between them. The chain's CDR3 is CASSLAGANVLTF. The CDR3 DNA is TGTGCCAGCAGTTTGGCCGGGGCCAACGTCCTGACTTTC. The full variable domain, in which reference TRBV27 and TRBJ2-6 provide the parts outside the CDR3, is EAQVTQNPRYLITVTGKKLTVTCSQNMNHEYMSWYRQDPGLGLRQIYYSMNVEVTDKGDVPEGYKVSRKEKRNFPLILESPSPNQTSLYFCASSLAGANVLTFGAGSRLTVL.

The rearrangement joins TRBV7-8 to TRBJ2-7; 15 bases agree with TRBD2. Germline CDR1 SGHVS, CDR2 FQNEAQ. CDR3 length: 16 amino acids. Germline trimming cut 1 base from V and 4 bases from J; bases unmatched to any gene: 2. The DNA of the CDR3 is TGTGCCAGCAGCTTAGAAGGACTAGCGGGAGGGTACGAGCAGTACTTC. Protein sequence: CASSLEGLAGGYEQYF. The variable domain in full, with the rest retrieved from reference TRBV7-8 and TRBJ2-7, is GAGVSQSPRYKVAKRGQDVALRCDPISGHVSLFWYQQALGQGPEFLTYFQNEAQLDKSGLPSDRFFAERPEGSVSTLKIQRTQQEDSAVYLCASSLEGLAGGYEQYFGPGTRLTVT.

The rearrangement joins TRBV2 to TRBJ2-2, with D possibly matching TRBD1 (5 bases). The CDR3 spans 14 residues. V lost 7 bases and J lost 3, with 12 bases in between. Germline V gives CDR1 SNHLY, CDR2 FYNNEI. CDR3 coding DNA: TGTGCCAGCAACCGGCAGGGCGACACCGGGGAGCTGTTTTTT. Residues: CASNRQGDTGELFF. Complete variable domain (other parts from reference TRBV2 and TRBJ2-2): EPEVTQTPSHQVTQMGQEVILRCVPISNHLYFYWYRQILGQKVEFLVSFYNNEISEKSEIFDDQFSVERPDGSNFTLKIRSTKLEDSAMYFCASNRQGDTGELFFGEGSRLTVL.

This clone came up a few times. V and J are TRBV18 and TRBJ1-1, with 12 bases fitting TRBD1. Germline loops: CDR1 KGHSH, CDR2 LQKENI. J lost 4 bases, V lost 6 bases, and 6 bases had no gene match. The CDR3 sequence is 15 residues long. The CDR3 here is CASSPGQGAGTEAFF. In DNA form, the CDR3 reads TGTGCCAGCTCGCCGGGACAGGGGGCGGGCACTGAAGCTTTCTTT.

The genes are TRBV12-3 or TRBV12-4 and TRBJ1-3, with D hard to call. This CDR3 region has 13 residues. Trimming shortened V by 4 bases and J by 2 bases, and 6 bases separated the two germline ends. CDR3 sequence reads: CASSSFAGNTIYF. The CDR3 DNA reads TGTGCCAGCAGTTCCTTTGCTGGAAACACCATATATTTT.

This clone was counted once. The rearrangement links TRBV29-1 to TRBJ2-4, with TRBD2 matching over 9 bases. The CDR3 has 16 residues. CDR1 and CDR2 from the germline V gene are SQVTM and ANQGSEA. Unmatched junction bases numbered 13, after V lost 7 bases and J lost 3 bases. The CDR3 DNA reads TGCAGCGCTTCTCAGAATAGCGGGGGAATCAAAAACATTCAGTACTTC. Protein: CSASQNSGGIKNIQYF.

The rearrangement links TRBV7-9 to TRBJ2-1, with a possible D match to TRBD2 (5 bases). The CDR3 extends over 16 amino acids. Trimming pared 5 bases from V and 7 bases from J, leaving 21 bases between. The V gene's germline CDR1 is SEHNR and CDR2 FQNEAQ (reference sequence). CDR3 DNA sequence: TGTGCCAGCAGCAAAAGGACTGCCAGCTCCTCTAATGAGCAGTTCTTC. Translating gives CASSKRTASSSNEQFF.

The CDR3 protein is CASSVEGQGNEQFF. The CDR3 DNA reads as TGTGCCAGCAGCGTAGAAGGACAGGGGAATGAGCAGTTCTTC. The rearrangement links TRBV2 to TRBJ2-1; TRBD1 matches at 9 bases. This CDR3 is 14 amino acids long. V lost 6 bases to trimming and J lost 7 bases; unmatched junction nucleotides: 7. Germline V CDR1 and CDR2: SNHLY, FYNNEI.